Below, 7 T cell receptor beta chains from the same sample are listed, as sequenced in a study of shared clonotypes between healthy human individuals. The protocol was immunoSEQ multiplex PCR, while the TCRdb copy is restricted to in-frame clones and leaves out a portion. Of about 680,000 clones in the sample, 73% were seen once. The sequencing input was memory CD4+ T cells sorted from blood. Regarding subset: CD45RA-negative fraction. These TCRs come from a woman between 25 and 40 years old in good health.

The chain has TRBV7-2 and TRBJ2-1, with D tentatively TRBD1 (6 bases). The CDR3 runs to 13 residues. Germline V gives CDR1 SGHTA, CDR2 FQGNSA. Trimming stripped 5 bases from V and 4 bases from J, with 9 bases between. CDR3: CASSLQGYNEQFF. The DNA of the CDR3 is TGTGCCAGCAGCCTTCAGGGGTACAATGAGCAGTTCTTC.

There are a few counts of this clone. CDR3 in DNA: TGTGCCACCTCCCGGACAGGGGGCTATGGCTACACCTTC. Protein product: CATSRTGGYGYTF. The rearrangement links TRBV6-5 to TRBJ1-2, with 10 bases aligning to TRBD1. The CDR3 contains 13 residues. CDR1 MNHEY and CDR2 SVGAGI come from the germline V gene. Trimming cost V 10 bases and J 4 bases; bases outside gene matches: 6.

V is TRBV19 and J is TRBJ1-5; no definite D call. Trimming shortened V by 8 bases and J by 0 bases, and 14 bases separated the two germline ends. Germline CDR1 and CDR2: LNHDA and SQIVND (reference sequence). This CDR3 is built from 15 residues. This CDR3 reads CASHSPGYSNQPQHF. In nucleotides, the CDR3 is TGTGCCAGTCACTCCCCCGGTTATAGCAATCAGCCCCAGCATTTT.

The CDR3 loop is CASSLQQGSQAFF. The CDR3 bases are TGTGCCAGCAGCTTGCAGCAGGGGTCACAGGCTTTCTTT. V gene TRBV7-3 combines with J gene TRBJ1-1; the D gene is possibly TRBD1 (6 bases). CDR1 and CDR2 from the germline V gene are SGHTA and FQGTGA. There are 13 residues in the CDR3. Deletions cut 3 bases from V and 11 bases from J, with 16 bases between. Supplemented by reference TRBV7-3 and TRBJ1-1, the full variable domain reads GAGVSQTPSNKVTEKGKYVELRCDPISGHTALYWYRQSLGQGPEFLIYFQGTGAADDSGLPNDRFFAVRPEGSVSTLKIQRTERGDSAVYLCASSLQQGSQAFFGQGTRLTVV.

The rearrangement links TRBV7-6 to TRBJ2-2; no clear D. The germline V gene encodes CDR1 SGHVS and CDR2 FNYEAQ. This CDR3 region has 14 residues. V lost 1 base, J lost 4 bases, and 7 bases lay in between. The CDR3 loop reads CASSLGDGTGELFF. For the CDR3, the DNA is TGTGCCAGCAGCTTAGGAGACGGCACCGGGGAGCTGTTTTTT. Full variable domain (remainder filled in from reference TRBV7-6 and TRBJ2-2): GAGVSQSPRYKVTKRGQDVALRCDPISGHVSLYWYRQALGQGPEFLTYFNYEAQQDKSGLPNDRFSAERPEGSISTLTIQRTEQRDSAMYRCASSLGDGTGELFFGEGSRLTVL.

This clone came up a few times. The rearrangement uses TRBV5-4 and TRBJ2-7, with D perhaps matching TRBD2 (7 bases). Germline values: CDR1 SGHNT, CDR2 YYREEE (reference sequence). V lost 5 bases and J 5 bases, leaving 17 bases between the germline ends. The CDR3 contains 14 residues. The CDR3 bases are TGTGCCAGCAGTCCCGGGGGCGGGAGAGACGAGCAGTACTTC. This gives the protein CASSPGGGRDEQYF.

This clone was seen only a few times. The chain uses TRBV5-1 and TRBJ2-7; D uncertain. The CDR3 extends over 17 amino acids. CDR1 is SGHRS and CDR2 is YFSETQ in the germline V gene. Trimming left V 0 bases short and J 3 bases short, with 19 bases between. In DNA form, the CDR3 reads TGCGCCAGCAGCTTGGCCGAACGCAAGGGCCACTACTACGAGCAGTACTTC. Translated: CASSLAERKGHYYEQYF.